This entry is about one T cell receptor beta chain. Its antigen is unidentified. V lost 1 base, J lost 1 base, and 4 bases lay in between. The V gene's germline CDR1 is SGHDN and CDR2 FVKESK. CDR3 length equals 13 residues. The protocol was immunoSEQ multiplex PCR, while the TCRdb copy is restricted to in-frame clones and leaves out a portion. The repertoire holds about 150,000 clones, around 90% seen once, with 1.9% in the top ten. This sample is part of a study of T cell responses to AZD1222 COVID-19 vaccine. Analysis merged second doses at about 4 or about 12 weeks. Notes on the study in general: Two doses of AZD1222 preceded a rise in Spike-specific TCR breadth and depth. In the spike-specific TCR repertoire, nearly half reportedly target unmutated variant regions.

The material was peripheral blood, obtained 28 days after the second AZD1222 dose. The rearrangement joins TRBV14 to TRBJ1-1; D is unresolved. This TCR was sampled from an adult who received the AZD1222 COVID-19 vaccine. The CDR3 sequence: CASSQVQNTEAFF. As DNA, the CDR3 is TGTGCCAGCAGCCAAGTACAGAACACTGAAGCTTTCTTT. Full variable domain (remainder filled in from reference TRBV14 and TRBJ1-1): EAGVTQFPSHSVIEKGQTVTLRCDPISGHDNLYWYRRVMGKEIKFLLHFVKESKQDESGMPNNRFLAERTGGTYSTLKVQPAELEDSGVYFCASSQVQNTEAFFGQGTRLTVV.